This TCR beta chain is from a study of shared clonotypes between healthy human individuals (TCRdb year 2020). Study-level background: The cohort included three men and a couple of women between 18 and 49 years of age. For each donor, CD4 naive and CD4 memory were each given three plates, CD8 naive was given two plates, and CD8 memory was given one plate. Per donor, leukapheresis produced somewhere between about 0.85 and 9.5 billion PBMCs. Different laboratories and diverse techniques were used to prepare libraries and sequence TCR repertoires, to increase sequencing depth and limit assay-specific biases. To estimate repertoire size and how much clonotype sharing occurs between individuals, the study deeply sequenced the blood TCR repertoires of five or six healthy adults.

CD8 naive samples were obtained by positive selection for CCR7 among CD45RO-negative cells, yielding a CD45RA+CCR7+ population from which TemRA cells were excluded. The donors were healthy, HIV-negative adults with no recently reported acute infections or vaccinations. Only Caucasian adults living in Nashville, Tennessee, USA were represented among the donors. Blood was obtained by leukapheresis, after which PBMCs were separated by Ficoll-Histopaque density gradient centrifugation and cryopreserved in liquid nitrogen vapor phase. Analytical flow cytometry was used to check the purity and quantity of each magnetically sorted T cell population. Genomic DNA was isolated from each sorted fraction and quantified by UV absorbance on a Nanodrop 2000c. Cut back by 0 bases and 2 bases, the V and J ends lie 17 bases apart. Via the germline V gene (reference sequence), CDR1 is LNHNV and CDR2 YYDKDF. Reading from cysteine to phenylalanine, the CDR3 counts 18 amino acids. The only DNA kept is the CDR3, 54 bases in frame from the first base.

The paper's findings and limits, for the study overall: Rarefaction of sorted-subset datasets indicated incomplete sequencing despite the large sequencing depth. Because the study included only a small number of donors, the genetic and exposure-history diversity represented was limited. Clonotypes shared by all four sorted-subset donors showed higher generation probabilities than non-shared clonotypes. Pairwise subsampling led to the expectation that sequencing depth would affect the degree of clonotype sharing among donors. Sampling was restricted to blood, and TCR repertoires in tissue are likely to differ from TCR repertoires in blood. Naive subsets generally had larger estimated clonotype richness than memory subsets did. Sharing across a few donors was observed for approximately 4.6% of naive CD4, about 4% of naive CD8, about 2.5% of memory CD4, and approximately 0.41% of memory CD8 clonotypes.

A note on this clone: What antigen it recognizes has not been identified. Nothing much larger sits one base from this clone, and base qualities are not available.

Using the deep immunoSEQ assay, multiplex PCR amplified TCR CDR3 regions from genomic DNA. Extracted genomic DNA from each cell subset was distributed evenly across all wells of several immunoSEQ 96-well plates, and each plate was treated as a replicate. For sorted subsets, about 0.2 ug genomic DNA, equal to 30,000 to 35,000 T cell genomes, was loaded into each replicate PCR. Purified libraries were quantified with a Qubit 3.0 fluorometer, sized on a Bioanalyzer 2100, and re-quantified with the KAPA Library Quantification kit. Each immunoSEQ 96-well plate was sequenced on its own single-read 150-cycle Illumina NextSeq 550 flow cell. Per the source publication's procedure: Because the immunoSEQ output included only junctional sequences and no quality scores, the filtering could not be the same as the filtering used for full-length reads. Sequences were annotated with PyIR, a Python wrapper for IgBLAST v1.9, and V/J genes and CDR3 were assigned using IMGT germline references. Reads were filtered out if the reads had weak V/J assignments (E-value above 1e-6), no CDR3, stop codons, out-of-frame junctions, or ambiguous translated residues. V3J clonotypes were defined as sequences sharing the same inferred V gene, J gene, and CDR3 amino acid sequence. The percentage overlap between two repertoires was calculated by dividing the number of shared unique clonotypes by the size of the smaller repertoire. Repertoire richness was assessed with RTK rarefaction, the Chao1 estimator, and Recon v2.1 estimates of unobserved clonotypes. For all TCRbeta clonotypes obtained by the gDNA method from a few donors, generation probabilities were computed with OLGA. TCRdb holds this immuneACCESS table with in-frame rearrangements only. Some clones are missing; in checked studies, unresolved V genes explain under half, and the rest has no known cause. V and J calls and clone size are as listed in that table; D and trimming were resolved from the DNA. Across this sample there are about 2.2 million clones, with 85% to 95% seen only once. The top ten clonotypes cover more than 1.5% of the sample.

Recombination connected TRBV15 to TRBJ2-1; the D region is possibly TRBD1 or TRBD2, each matching across 5 bases. Source material: naive CD8+ T cells from PBMCs. The cell subset or site label for this specimen denotes: CD45RA+CCR7+. This clonotype originated in a man younger than 35 in good health. Some clones in this sample may be carry-over from other donors' samples. The DNA sequence is given as TGTGCCACCAGCAGAGATGACTCAGACGGGACCACCTACAATGAGCAGTTCTTC. Its product reads: CATSRDDSDGTTYNEQFF. With all but the CDR3 taken from the reference TRBV15 and TRBJ2-1 genes, the full variable domain is: DAMVIQNPRYQVTQFGKPVTLSCSQTLNHNVMYWYQQKSSQAPKLLFHYYDKDFNNEADTPDNFQSRRPNTSFCFLDIRSPGLGDTAMYLCATSRDDSDGTTYNEQFFGPGTRLTVL.